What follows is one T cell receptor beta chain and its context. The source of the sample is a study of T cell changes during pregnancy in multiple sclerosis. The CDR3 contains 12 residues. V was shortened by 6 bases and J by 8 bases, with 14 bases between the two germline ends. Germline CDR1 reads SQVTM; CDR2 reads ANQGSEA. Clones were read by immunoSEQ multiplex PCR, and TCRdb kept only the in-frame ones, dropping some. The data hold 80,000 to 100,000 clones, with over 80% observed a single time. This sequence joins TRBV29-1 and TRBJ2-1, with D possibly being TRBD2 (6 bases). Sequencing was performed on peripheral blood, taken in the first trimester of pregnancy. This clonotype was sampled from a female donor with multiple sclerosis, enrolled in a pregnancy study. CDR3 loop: CSVTSGADEQFF. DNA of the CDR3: TGCAGCGTGACTAGTGGAGCGGATGAGCAGTTCTTC.